Below, 25 T cell receptor beta chains from the same sample are listed, as sequenced in a study of response to subunit inactivated influenza vaccine. TCRdb reprocessed the RT-PCR reads with MiXCR, giving one entry per CDR3 protein. The sample consists of hundreds of thousands of distinct CDR3 sequences, 11% of them appearing once. This same sample was also taken into another study, of T cells expressing NK-cell markers. That study reports: The cDNA for TCR beta came from 5'RACE template switching with UMIs.

Sample: PBMCs from blood, taken on the day of vaccination. The receptors shown here come from a man in his fifties or sixties who received an inactivated influenza vaccine.

This chain joins TRBV14 and TRBJ2-1; D is unclear. In germline, CDR1 is SGHDN, CDR2 FVKESK. V shed 0 bases and J shed 13 bases, with 10 bases lying between them. This CDR3 spans 12 amino acids. This CDR3 is CASSQDRMNQFF. The CDR3, as DNA: TGTGCCAGCAGCCAAGATCGAATGAACCAGTTCTTC.

This clonotype was seen a few times. The V gene is TRBV5-6, the J gene TRBJ2-1; D may match TRBD1 or TRBD2 (5 bases each). The CDR3 length is 15 residues. CDR1 SGHDT and CDR2 YYEEEE come from the germline V gene. The ends were cut back, 0 bases at V and 6 bases at J, with 13 bases in the middle. The CDR3 bases are TGTGCCAGCAGCTTGGTCGCACTGAGGGGCAATGAGCAGTTCTTC. It codes for CASSLVALRGNEQFF.

This clonotype was counted between two and nine times. This rearrangement joins TRBV7-3 to TRBJ2-7; D remains unclear. The V gene lost 2 bases and the J gene lost 0 bases, with 11 bases spanning the gap. The CDR3 runs 15 residues. Looked up from germline, CDR1 is SGHTA and CDR2 is FQGTGA. The CDR3 region is CASSLYAGSSYEQYF. CDR3 nucleotide sequence: TGTGCCAGCAGCTTATACGCAGGTAGCTCCTACGAGCAGTACTTC.

This clonotype was seen many times. The chain uses TRBV29-1 and TRBJ1-2; D is perhaps TRBD1 (5 bases). The germline gives CDR1 SQVTM, CDR2 ANQGSEA. The ends were cut back, 7 bases at V and 8 bases at J, with 20 bases in the middle. The CDR3 is made up of 13 amino acids. CDR3 loop: CSATLDKSAGYTF. CDR3 bases: TGCAGCGCCACCCTGGACAAAAGTGCCGGCTACACCTTC.

This clonotype came up a few times. V and J are TRBV4-1 and TRBJ2-2; 7 bases are a match to TRBD1. V lost 4 bases and J lost 7; bases outside the gene matches: 9. The CDR3 has 15 amino acids. The V gene's germline CDR1 is MGHRA and CDR2 YSYEKL. The CDR3 DNA is TGCGCCAGCAGCCGGAGTCAGGGGGATGGCGGGGAGCTGTTTTTT. Residues: CASSRSQGDGGELFF.

This clonotype was seen many times. The J gene is TRBJ2-2, the V gene TRBV7-6, with D possibly being TRBD2 (7 bases). Germline CDR1 reads SGHVS; CDR2 reads FNYEAQ. Trimming left V 5 bases short and J 4 bases short, with 23 bases between. CDR3 length: 18 residues. The DNA of the CDR3 is TGTGCCAGCAGCCCCTATAAAGGGGGGGATTTTGGCACCGGGGAGCTGTTTTTT. This codes for CASSPYKGGDFGTGELFF.

The chain is built from TRBV5-1 and TRBJ2-7, with TRBD2 matching 9 bases. V lost 3 bases and J lost 1; bases outside the gene matches: 8. This CDR3 spans 16 amino acids. The V gene's germline CDR1 is SGHRS and CDR2 YFSETQ. The CDR3 DNA follows: TGCGCCAGCAGCTCCTCGACTAGCGGCTATTCCTACGAGCAGTACTTC. This codes for CASSSSTSGYSYEQYF.

This clonotype came up a few times. The chain is built from TRBV7-8 and TRBJ2-7; D not certain. Germline CDR1 reads SGHVS; CDR2 reads FQNEAQ. This CDR3 is built from 11 residues. The ends were cut back, 6 bases at V and 3 bases at J, with 6 bases in the middle. The CDR3 DNA reads TGTGCCAGCAGTGACATCTACGAGCAGTACTTC. The encoded protein is CASSDIYEQYF.

This clonotype was seen a handful of times. V and J are TRBV7-6 and TRBJ2-5; 11 bases are a match to TRBD2. The CDR3 runs to 19 residues. The germline gives CDR1 SGHVS, CDR2 FNYEAQ. V was clipped by 2 bases and J by 2 bases; unmatched bases: 13. CDR3 coding DNA: TGTGCCAGCAGCTTATATGGGCTAGCGGGAGGATTGGGGCAAGAGACCCAGTACTTC. This sequence encodes CASSLYGLAGGLGQETQYF. The variable domain in full, with the rest retrieved from reference TRBV7-6 and TRBJ2-5, is GAGVSQSPRYKVTKRGQDVALRCDPISGHVSLYWYRQALGQGPEFLTYFNYEAQQDKSGLPNDRFSAERPEGSISTLTIQRTEQRDSAMYRCASSLYGLAGGLGQETQYFGPGTRLLVL.

The chain couples TRBV20-1 to TRBJ2-3; D perhaps matches TRBD2 (6 bases). Germline V lookup: CDR1 DFQATT, CDR2 SNEGSKA (reference sequence). V was trimmed by 0 bases and J by 3 bases, leaving 13 bases between them. The CDR3 loop spans 15 amino acids. The CDR3 DNA reads TGCAGTGCTAGAGAAATGGGAGGAGCGACAGATACGCAGTATTTT. Residues: CSAREMGGATDTQYF.

This rearrangement joins TRBV5-1 to TRBJ2-1; D gene uncertain. The CDR3 has 12 amino acids. The germline V and J ends were trimmed by 3 bases and 6 bases, with 7 bases remaining between them. Germline CDR1 is SGHRS and CDR2 is YFSETQ. The CDR3 DNA is TGCGCCAGCAGCTCCCCAACCAATGAGCAGTTCTTC. Amino acid sequence: CASSSPTNEQFF.

This clonotype was seen more than once but under ten times. The chain carries TRBV20-1 and TRBJ1-5; 7 nucleotides align to TRBD1. This CDR3 comprises 15 residues. From germline, CDR1 is DFQATT and CDR2 SNEGSKA (reference sequence). The ends lost 0 bases at V and 2 bases at J; junction bases unmatched: 4. The CDR3 DNA follows: TGCAGTGCTAGAGATCTTGGACAGGGCAATCAGCCCCAGCATTTT. Translation: CSARDLGQGNQPQHF.

The J gene is TRBJ2-5, the V gene TRBV7-9; D uncertain. The CDR3 spans 10 residues. The V and J ends lost 10 bases and 5 bases respectively, with 8 bases between them. Germline V CDR1 and CDR2: SEHNR, FQNEAQ (reference sequence). Written as DNA, the CDR3 is TGTGCCACCGGACGCGAGACCCAGTACTTC. This translates into CATGRETQYF.

This clonotype showed up just a few times. The chain carries TRBV11-2 and TRBJ2-2, with a weak D call TRBD1 (5 bases). The V end was cut by 4 bases, the J end by 3 bases, with 9 bases between. The germline gives CDR1 SGHAT, CDR2 FQNNGV. This CDR3 spans 14 amino acids. The CDR3 is CASSSGAHTGELFF. CDR3 nucleotides: TGTGCCAGCAGCTCTGGGGCGCACACCGGGGAGCTGTTTTTT.

The chain combines TRBV12-3 or TRBV12-4 with TRBJ1-5, with TRBD1 as a possible D gene (6 bases). V was cut by 7 bases and J by 7 bases, with 14 bases left in between. CDR3 length: 13 residues. The CDR3 spells CASTKGGEQPQHF. In DNA form, the CDR3 reads TGTGCCAGCACCAAAGGGGGTGAGCAGCCCCAGCATTTT.

The chain employs TRBV30 and TRBJ1-1, with D uncertain. The germline V gene has CDR1 GTSNPN and CDR2 SVGIG (reference sequence). This CDR3 has 12 amino acids. The ends were cut back, 5 bases at V and 1 base at J, with 8 bases in the middle. The CDR3 sequence is CAWRLANTEAFF. The CDR3 nucleotides are TGTGCCTGGCGCTTAGCGAACACTGAAGCTTTCTTT. Full variable domain (outside the CDR3, taken from reference TRBV30 and TRBJ1-1): SQTIHQWPATLVQPVGSPLSLECTVEGTSNPNLYWYRQAAGRGLQLLFYSVGIGQISSEVPQNLSASRPQDRQFILSSKKLLLSDSGFYLCAWRLANTEAFFGQGTRLTVV.

This clonotype was seen many times. The rearrangement links TRBV12-3 or TRBV12-4 to TRBJ2-3; D is unresolved. Trimming pared 7 bases from V and 3 bases from J, leaving 14 bases between. This CDR3 is built from 14 residues. CDR3 residues: CASTPSLWTDTQYF. The CDR3 DNA sequence: TGTGCCAGCACCCCAAGCCTTTGGACAGATACGCAGTATTTT.

The chain recombines TRBV7-2 with TRBJ2-2; D is uncertain. This CDR3 is built from 13 residues. V lost 5 bases to trimming and J lost 7 bases, with 11 bases between them. The germline gives CDR1 SGHTA, CDR2 FQGNSA. The DNA for the CDR3 is TGTGCCAGCAGCCTAGAAGGCGTCGGGGAGCTGTTTTTT. Its translation: CASSLEGVGELFF.

A few counts support this clonotype. The chain carries TRBV29-1 and TRBJ2-3; TRBD2 agrees at 10 bases. This CDR3 spans 20 amino acids. The trim removed 6 bases at V and 3 bases at J, leaving 24 bases unmatched. CDR1 SQVTM and CDR2 ANQGSEA come from the germline V gene. The DNA of the CDR3 is TGCAGCGTCTCTACTCTTGTGGAGGTCCCTAGCGGGGGCGGGACAGATACGCAGTATTTT. Translating it yields CSVSTLVEVPSGGGTDTQYF.

The chain employs TRBV7-8 and TRBJ2-2; D might be TRBD1 (5 bases). V was clipped by 5 bases and J by 5 bases, with 30 bases between them. The germline V gene has CDR1 SGHVS and CDR2 FQNEAQ. The CDR3 runs to 20 residues. The CDR3 sequence: CASSLNRLGQGTVRTGELFF. CDR3 in DNA: TGTGCCAGCAGCCTTAACAGATTAGGGCAGGGAACCGTAAGGACCGGGGAGCTGTTTTTT.

This clonotype was recorded a few times. This chain connects TRBV2 to TRBJ2-4; D ambiguous. V was clipped by 2 bases and J by 2 bases, with 7 bases between them. Germline CDR1 is SNHLY and CDR2 is FYNNEI. CDR3 length: 14 residues. CDR3 bases: TGTGCCAGCAGTGAATCCCCATCCAAAAACATTCAGTACTTC. Amino acid sequence: CASSESPSKNIQYF.

The rearrangement uses TRBV12-3 or TRBV12-4 and TRBJ2-2; possible D gene TRBD2, 7 bases. The CDR3 runs to 14 residues. The V gene lost 7 bases and the J gene lost 6 bases, with 15 bases spanning the gap. As DNA, the CDR3 is TGTGCCAGCACCCGATTAGGGGGGGCCGGGGAGCTGTTTTTT. Its translation: CASTRLGGAGELFF.

This clonotype was recorded at least ten times. V is TRBV27 and J is TRBJ2-1; 7 bases align to TRBD2. Germline V gene lookup returns CDR1 MNHEY and CDR2 SMNVEV (reference sequence). CDR3 length equals 15 residues. V trimming: 5 bases; J trimming: 8 bases; junction bases outside the gene matches: 12. CDR3 protein: CASSPHLQRDDEQFF. CDR3 sequence (DNA): TGTGCCAGCAGTCCGCACCTCCAGCGGGACGATGAGCAGTTCTTC.

V gene TRBV2 combines with J gene TRBJ1-1; D perhaps matches TRBD1 (5 bases). From germline, CDR1 is SNHLY and CDR2 FYNNEI. With 6 bases removed from V and 2 bases from J, the gap between germline ends came to 10 bases. The CDR3 extends over 13 amino acids. CDR3 coding DNA: TGTGCCAGCAGACAGGTTTCTAACACTGAAGCTTTCTTT. Its protein is CASRQVSNTEAFF.

The table lists this clonotype with a few counts. The chain is built from TRBV30 and TRBJ2-3; TRBD1 aligns across 8 bases. CDR1 is GTSNPN, CDR2 SVGIG, per germline (reference sequence). Trimming at V came to 4 bases and at J to 5 bases, leaving 5 bases not matched to a gene. The CDR3 contains 13 residues. In DNA form, the CDR3 reads TGTGCCTGGATTCGAACAGGGGGAGATACGCAGTATTTT. Protein: CAWIRTGGDTQYF.